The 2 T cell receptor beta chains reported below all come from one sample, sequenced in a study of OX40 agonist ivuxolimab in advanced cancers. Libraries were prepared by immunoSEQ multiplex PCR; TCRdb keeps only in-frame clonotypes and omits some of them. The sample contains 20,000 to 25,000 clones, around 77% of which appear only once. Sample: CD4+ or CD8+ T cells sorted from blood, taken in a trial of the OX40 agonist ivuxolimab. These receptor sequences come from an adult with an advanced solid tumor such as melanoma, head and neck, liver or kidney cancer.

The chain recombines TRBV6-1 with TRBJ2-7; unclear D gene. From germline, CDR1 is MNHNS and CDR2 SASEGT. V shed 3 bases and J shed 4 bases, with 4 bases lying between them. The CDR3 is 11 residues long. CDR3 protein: CASSDVYEQYF. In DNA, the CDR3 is TGTGCCAGCAGTGACGTGTACGAGCAGTACTTC.

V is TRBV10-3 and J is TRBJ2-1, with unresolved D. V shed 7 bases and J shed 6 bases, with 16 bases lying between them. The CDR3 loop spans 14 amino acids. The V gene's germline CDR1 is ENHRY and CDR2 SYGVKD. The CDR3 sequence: CAITEFKTSNEQFF. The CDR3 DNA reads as TGTGCCATCACCGAGTTTAAGACGTCCAATGAGCAGTTCTTC.